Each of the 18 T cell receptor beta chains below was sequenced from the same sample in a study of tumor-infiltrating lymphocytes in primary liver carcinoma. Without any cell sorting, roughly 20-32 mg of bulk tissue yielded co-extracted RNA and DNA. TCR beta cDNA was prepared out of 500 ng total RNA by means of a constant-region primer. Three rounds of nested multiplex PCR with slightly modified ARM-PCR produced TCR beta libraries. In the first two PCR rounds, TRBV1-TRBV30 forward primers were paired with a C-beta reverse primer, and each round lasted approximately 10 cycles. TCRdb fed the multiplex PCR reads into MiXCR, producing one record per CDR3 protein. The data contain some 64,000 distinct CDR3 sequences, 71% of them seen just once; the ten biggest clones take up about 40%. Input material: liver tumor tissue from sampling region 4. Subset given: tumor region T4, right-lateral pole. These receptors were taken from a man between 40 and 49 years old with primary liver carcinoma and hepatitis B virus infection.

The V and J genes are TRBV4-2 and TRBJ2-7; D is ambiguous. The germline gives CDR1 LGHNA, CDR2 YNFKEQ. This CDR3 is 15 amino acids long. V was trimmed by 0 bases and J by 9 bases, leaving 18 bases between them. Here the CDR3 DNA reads TGTGCCAGCAGCCAAGATATGCTAGTAAGTACCGGGCAGTACTTC. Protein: CASSQDMLVSTGQYF.

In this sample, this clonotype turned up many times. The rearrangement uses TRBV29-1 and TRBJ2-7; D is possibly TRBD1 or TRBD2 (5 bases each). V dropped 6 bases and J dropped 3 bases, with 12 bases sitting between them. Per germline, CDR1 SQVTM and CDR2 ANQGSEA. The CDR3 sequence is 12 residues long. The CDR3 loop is CSVSPGSYEQYF. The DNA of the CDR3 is TGCAGCGTGTCCCCAGGGAGCTACGAGCAGTACTTC.

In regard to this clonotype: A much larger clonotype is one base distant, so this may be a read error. CDR3 protein: CASSNSLGYEQYF. The CDR3 DNA sequence: TGTGCCAGCAGCAACTCTTTGGGGTACGAGCAGTACTTC. The rearrangement uses TRBV21-1 and TRBJ2-7. TRBV21-1 is listed as a pseudogene. This CDR3 has 13 residues.

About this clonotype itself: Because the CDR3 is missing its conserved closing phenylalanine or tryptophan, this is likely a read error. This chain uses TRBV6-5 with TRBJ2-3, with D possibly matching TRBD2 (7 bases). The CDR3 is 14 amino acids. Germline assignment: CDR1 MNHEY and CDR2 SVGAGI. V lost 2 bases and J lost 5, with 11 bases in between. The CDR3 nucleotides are TGTGCCAGCAGTTACGCGGGGGCGGGAGATACGCAGTATTCT. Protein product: CASSYAGAGDTQYS.

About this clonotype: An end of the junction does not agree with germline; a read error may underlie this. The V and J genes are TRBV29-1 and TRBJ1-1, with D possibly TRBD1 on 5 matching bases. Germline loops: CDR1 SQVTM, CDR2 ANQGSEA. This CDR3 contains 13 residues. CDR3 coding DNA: TGTAGCTCCGCGGGGGGGTCAAACACTGAAGCTTTCTTT. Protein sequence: CSSAGGSNTEAFF.

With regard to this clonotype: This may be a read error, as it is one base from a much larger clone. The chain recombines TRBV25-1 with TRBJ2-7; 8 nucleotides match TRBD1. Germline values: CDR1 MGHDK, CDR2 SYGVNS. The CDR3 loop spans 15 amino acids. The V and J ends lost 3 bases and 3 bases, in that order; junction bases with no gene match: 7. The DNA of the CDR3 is TGTGCCAGCAGTGATCGACAGGGGATCATCTACGAGCAGTACTTC. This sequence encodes CASSDRQGIIYEQYF.

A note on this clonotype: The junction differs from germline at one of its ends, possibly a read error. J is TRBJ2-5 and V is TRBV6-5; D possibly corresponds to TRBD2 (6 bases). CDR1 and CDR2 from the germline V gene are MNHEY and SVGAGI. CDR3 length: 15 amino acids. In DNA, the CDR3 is TGCGCCAGCAGTTACTCCACTACCGGGAGTCAGACCCAGTACTTC. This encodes CASSYSTTGSQTQYF.

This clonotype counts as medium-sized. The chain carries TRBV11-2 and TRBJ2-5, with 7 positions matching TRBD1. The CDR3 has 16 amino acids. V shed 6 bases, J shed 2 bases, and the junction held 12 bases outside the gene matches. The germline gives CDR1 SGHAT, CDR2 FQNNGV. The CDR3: CASSIPTGPRQETQYF. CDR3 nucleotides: TGTGCCAGCAGTATCCCGACAGGGCCTCGTCAAGAGACCCAGTACTTC.

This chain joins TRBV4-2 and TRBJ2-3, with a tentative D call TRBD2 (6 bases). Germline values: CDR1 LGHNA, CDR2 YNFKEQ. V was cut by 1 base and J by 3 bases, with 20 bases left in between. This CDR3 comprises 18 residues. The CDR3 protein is CASSQVALLSGATDTQYF. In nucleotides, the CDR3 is TGTGCCAGCAGCCAAGTGGCACTTCTGTCGGGAGCGACAGATACGCAGTATTTT.

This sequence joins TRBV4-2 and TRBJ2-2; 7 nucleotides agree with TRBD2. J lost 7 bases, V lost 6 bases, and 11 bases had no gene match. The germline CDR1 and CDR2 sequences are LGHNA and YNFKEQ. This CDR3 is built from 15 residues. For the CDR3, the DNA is TGTGCCAGCAGAGGGACTATCGGGACCATCGGGGAGCTGTTTTTT. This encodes CASRGTIGTIGELFF.

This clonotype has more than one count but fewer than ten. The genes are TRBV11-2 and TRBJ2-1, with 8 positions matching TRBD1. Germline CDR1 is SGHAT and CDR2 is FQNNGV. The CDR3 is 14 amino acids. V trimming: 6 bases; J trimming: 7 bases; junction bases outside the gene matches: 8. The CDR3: CASSSGGPGNEQFF. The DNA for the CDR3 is TGTGCCAGCAGTTCAGGGGGCCCTGGGAATGAGCAGTTCTTC.

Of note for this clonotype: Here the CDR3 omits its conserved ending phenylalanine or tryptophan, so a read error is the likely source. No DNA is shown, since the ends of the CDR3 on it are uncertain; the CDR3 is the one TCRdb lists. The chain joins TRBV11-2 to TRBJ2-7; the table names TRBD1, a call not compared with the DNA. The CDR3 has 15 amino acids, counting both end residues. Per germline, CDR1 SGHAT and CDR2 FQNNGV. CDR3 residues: CASSLESGISGERYL.

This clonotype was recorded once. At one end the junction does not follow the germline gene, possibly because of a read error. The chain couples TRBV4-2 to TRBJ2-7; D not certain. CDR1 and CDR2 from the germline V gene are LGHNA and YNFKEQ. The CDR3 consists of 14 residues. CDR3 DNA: TGTGCCAGCCGCCAAGCTGTCCCCGAGGACGAGCAGTACTTC. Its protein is CASRQAVPEDEQYF.

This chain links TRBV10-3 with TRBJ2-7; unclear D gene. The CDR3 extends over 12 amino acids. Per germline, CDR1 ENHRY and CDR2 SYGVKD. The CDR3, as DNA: TGTGCTACCAGTGAATCCGGGCAAGAGCAGTACTTC. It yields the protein CATSESGQEQYF.

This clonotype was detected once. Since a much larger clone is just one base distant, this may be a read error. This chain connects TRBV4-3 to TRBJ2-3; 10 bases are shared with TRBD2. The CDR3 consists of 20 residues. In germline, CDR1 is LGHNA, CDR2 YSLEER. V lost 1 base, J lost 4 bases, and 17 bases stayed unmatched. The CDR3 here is CASSQGLPSGASGRADTQYF. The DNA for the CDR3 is TGCGCCAGCAGCCAAGGTCTTCCCTCCGGGGCTAGCGGGAGAGCAGATACGCAGTATTTT.

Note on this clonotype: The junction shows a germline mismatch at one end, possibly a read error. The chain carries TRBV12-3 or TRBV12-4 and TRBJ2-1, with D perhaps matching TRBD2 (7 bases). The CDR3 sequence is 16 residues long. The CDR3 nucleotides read TGTGTCAGTAGTTTCCAAGGGGGGGGTAAATACAATGAGCAGTTATTC. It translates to CVSSFQGGGKYNEQLF.

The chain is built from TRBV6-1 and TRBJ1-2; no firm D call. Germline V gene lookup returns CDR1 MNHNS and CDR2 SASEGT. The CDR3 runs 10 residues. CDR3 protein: CASIGNGYTF. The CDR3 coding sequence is TGTGCTAGTATAGGGAATGGCTACACCTTC.

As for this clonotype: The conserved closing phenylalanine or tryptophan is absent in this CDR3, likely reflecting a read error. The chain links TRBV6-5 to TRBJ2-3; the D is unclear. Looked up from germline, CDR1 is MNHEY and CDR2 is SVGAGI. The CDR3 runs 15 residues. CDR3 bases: TGCGCCAGCAGTTACGATACCAGTCTCACAGATACGCAGTATTTG. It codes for CASSYDTSLTDTQYL.